Listed here are 10 T cell receptor beta chains from one sample, sequenced in a study of cytomegalovirus exposure and HLA in healthy donors. Use of 60 Vbeta and 13 Jbeta primers characterized the PCR. Assay: immunoSEQ multiplex PCR; the TCRdb copy retains only in-frame clones and omits some. The sample has over 150,000 clones, about 72% seen once. Sequences were obtained from PBMCs. The receptors were sampled from a man younger than 45 in good health and CMV-seropositive.

The J gene is TRBJ2-1, the V gene TRBV5-1; TRBD1 agrees at 7 bases. Germline CDR1 is SGHRS and CDR2 is YFSETQ. Trimming took 4 bases from V and 8 from J; bases not matched to a gene: 12. This CDR3 has 15 residues. CDR3 in amino acids: CASSQETQTGDEQFF. As DNA, the CDR3 is TGCGCCAGCAGCCAAGAAACCCAAACAGGGGATGAGCAGTTCTTC.

This clone appeared once. One end of the junction fails to match germline, which may point to a read error. This chain joins TRBV4-2 and TRBJ2-5, with 10 bases lining up with TRBD2. CDR3 length: 16 amino acids. Germline V lookup: CDR1 LGHNA, CDR2 YNFKEQ. The CDR3 DNA follows: TGTGCCAGCAACCAAGAAGCAGCGGGGGGGCCAGAGACCCAGTACTTC. It translates to CASNQEAAGGPETQYF.

V and J are TRBV7-2 and TRBJ2-2, with 7 bases fitting TRBD2. The CDR3 is 18 residues long. The germline gives CDR1 SGHTA, CDR2 FQGNSA. Unmatched junction bases numbered 14, after V lost 2 bases and J lost 5 bases. CDR3 nucleotides: TGTGCCAGCAGCTTATTGGGGGGGTGGAACGGGGGTACCGGGGAGCTGTTTTTT. This codes for CASSLLGGWNGGTGELFF.

This chain connects TRBV19 to TRBJ1-1, with 8 bases aligning to TRBD1. The CDR3 has 14 amino acids. Germline V gene lookup returns CDR1 LNHDA and CDR2 SQIVND (reference sequence). V lost 3 bases to trimming and J lost 0 bases; unmatched junction nucleotides: 0. The CDR3 sequence is CASSMDRVNTEAFF. Here the CDR3 DNA reads TGTGCCAGTAGTATGGACAGGGTGAACACTGAAGCTTTCTTT.

The chain recombines TRBV27 with TRBJ2-3, with TRBD2 matching 7 bases. The germline CDR1 and CDR2 sequences are MNHEY and SMNVEV (reference sequence). This CDR3 is 16 amino acids long. The J segment lost 3 bases and the V segment lost 0 bases, leaving 6 bases of the junction unmatched. CDR3 sequence reads: CASSLSTGLGTDTQYF. The CDR3, as DNA: TGTGCCAGCAGTTTATCGACTGGACTAGGGACAGATACGCAGTATTTT.

This clone was counted a few times. The rearrangement joins TRBV5-1 to TRBJ1-3; D not certain. Germline CDR1 is SGHRS and CDR2 is YFSETQ. V gave up 1 base and J gave up 0 bases, with 11 bases separating them. The CDR3 has 16 amino acids. CDR3 DNA sequence: TGCGCCAGCAGCTTGATGGGCGAAGGCTCTGGAAACACCATATATTTT. Amino acids: CASSLMGEGSGNTIYF.

As DNA, the CDR3 is TGCGCCAGCAGCTTGGAGGGGACATTACAAGGCTATAATTCACCCCTCCACTTT. This sequence encodes CASSLEGTLQGYNSPLHF. The chain has TRBV5-1 and TRBJ1-6; perhaps TRBD1 as D (6 bases). The CDR3 has 18 amino acids. V lost 0 bases and J lost 3, with 16 bases in between. Germline CDR1 is SGHRS and CDR2 is YFSETQ.

The J gene is TRBJ2-2, the V gene TRBV11-2; D perhaps matches TRBD1 (6 bases). Trimming pared 2 bases from V and 6 bases from J, leaving 10 bases between. This CDR3 region has 14 residues. Germline V lookup: CDR1 SGHAT, CDR2 FQNNGV. CDR3 sequence: CASSLKAGAGELFF. In DNA, the CDR3 is TGTGCCAGCAGCTTAAAAGCAGGGGCCGGGGAGCTGTTTTTT.

The genes are TRBV5-1 and TRBJ2-7; 7 nucleotides match TRBD1. The CDR3 extends over 15 amino acids. CDR1 and CDR2 from the germline V gene are SGHRS and YFSETQ. V trimming: 4 bases; J trimming: 0 bases; junction bases outside the gene matches: 7. The CDR3 DNA follows: TGCGCCAGCAGCCCGGGACAGAGGTTCTCCTACGAGCAGTACTTC. Amino acid sequence: CASSPGQRFSYEQYF.

V is TRBV14 and J is TRBJ2-7; TRBD2 matches 10 bases. Germline V gene sequence: CDR1 SGHDN, CDR2 FVKESK. The CDR3 is made up of 15 amino acids. Trimming took 3 bases from V and 0 from J; bases not matched to a gene: 2. CDR3 in amino acids: CASSHASGSSYEQYF. CDR3 in DNA: TGTGCCAGCAGCCACGCTAGCGGGAGCTCCTACGAGCAGTACTTC.